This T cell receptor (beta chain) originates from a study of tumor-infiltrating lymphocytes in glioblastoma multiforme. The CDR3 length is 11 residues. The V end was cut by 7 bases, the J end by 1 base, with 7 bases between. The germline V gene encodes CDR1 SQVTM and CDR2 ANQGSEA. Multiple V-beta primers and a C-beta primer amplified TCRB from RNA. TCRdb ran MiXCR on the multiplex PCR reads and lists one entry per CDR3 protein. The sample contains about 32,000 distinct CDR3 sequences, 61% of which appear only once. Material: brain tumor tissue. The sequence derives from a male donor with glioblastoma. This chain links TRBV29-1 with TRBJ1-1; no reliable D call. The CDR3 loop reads CSAGRNTEAFF. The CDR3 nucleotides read TGCAGCGCCGGCAGGAACACTGAAGCTTTCTTT.